This T cell receptor beta chain stems from a study of long-term antiretroviral therapy in people with HIV. Study-wide context: About a decade before 2015, the earliest samples were taken when ART was typically delayed.

The CDR3 covers 19 residues. V dropped 1 base and J dropped 2 bases, with 23 bases sitting between them. Germline-derived CDR1 and CDR2 are MNHNS and SASEGT. Run at survey level, the immunoSEQ assay was version v3.0. Clones were read by immunoSEQ multiplex PCR, and TCRdb kept only the in-frame ones, dropping some. Of approximately 9,400 clones listed, approximately 78% are singletons. The chain couples TRBV6-1 to TRBJ2-5, with D maybe TRBD1 (6 bases). The starting material was unsorted PBMCs, obtained 0.6 years before starting antiretroviral therapy. The sequence came from a middle-aged man with HIV. The DNA of the CDR3 is TGTGCCAGCAGTGAAGAGAAAACAGGGATATTGGGTTGGCAAGAGACCCAGTACTTC. As protein: CASSEEKTGILGWQETQYF.